One and the same sample provided the 28 T cell receptor beta chains below, sequenced in a study of T-cell memory formation after mild COVID-19. TCRdb ran MiXCR on the 5' RACE reads and lists one entry per CDR3 protein. The sample consists of about 110,000 distinct CDR3 sequences, under 15% of them appearing once. Material: PBMCs or a T cell subset sorted from them (not recorded which). All receptors come from a man between 18 and 29 years old who had mild COVID-19 (a few samples of this study predate the infection). Cell type and time point are not known.

This clonotype was seen a handful of times. The gene calls are TRBV12-3 or TRBV12-4 and TRBJ1-1; a possible D gene is TRBD1 (6 bases). V was trimmed by 3 bases and J by 0 bases, leaving 14 bases between them. The CDR3 has 16 amino acids. CDR3 DNA: TGTGCCAGCAGTTTGGGGGGCTGGCACCTGAACACTGAAGCTTTCTTT. This sequence encodes CASSLGGWHLNTEAFF.

This clonotype has more than one count but fewer than ten. V usage is TRBV6-2 or TRBV6-3 and J usage is TRBJ2-7; D may be TRBD2 (6 bases). The CDR3 covers 12 residues. Germline V lookup: CDR1 MNHEY, CDR2 SVGEGT. The V gene lost 8 bases and the J gene lost 0 bases, with 8 bases spanning the gap. The CDR3 DNA follows: TGTGCCAGCGACGGGGGCTCCTACGAGCAGTACTTC. It specifies CASDGGSYEQYF.

The rearrangement joins TRBV7-9 to TRBJ1-2; D uncertain. V lost 5 bases, J lost 8 bases, and 15 bases lay in between. The CDR3 runs 13 residues. Germline lookup yields CDR1 SEHNR and CDR2 FQNEAQ (reference sequence). The CDR3 nucleotides are TGTGCCAGCAGCCCCGCTACAGCGGGCGGCTACACCTTC. As protein: CASSPATAGGYTF.

This clonotype was detected only a few times. V and J are TRBV6-5 and TRBJ1-6; 7 bases line up with TRBD1. With 6 bases clipped from V and 7 bases from J, the junction kept 6 bases outside the gene matches. Germline values: CDR1 MNHEY, CDR2 SVGAGI. This CDR3 comprises 14 residues. As DNA, the CDR3 is TGTGCCAGCAGAGCGGGACAGTGGAATTCACCCCTCCACTTT. Its protein product is CASRAGQWNSPLHF.

This clonotype showed up just a few times. The chain has TRBV21-1 and TRBJ1-1; the table's D gene call, TRBD1, was not cross checked with the DNA. TRBV21-1 corresponds to a pseudogene. The CDR3 is 17 amino acids. CDR3 bases: TGTGCCAGCAGCAAAGCGAGGGCAGGGGAGGTAGTCACTGAAGCTTTCTTT. This encodes CASSKARAGEVVTEAFF.

There are many counts of this clonotype. The J gene is TRBJ2-3, the V gene TRBV28; D perhaps matches TRBD2 (6 bases). The CDR3 is 12 amino acids. Germline-derived CDR1 and CDR2 are MDHEN and SYDVKM. V lost 3 bases, J lost 8 bases, and 9 bases lay in between. The CDR3 bases are TGTGCCAGCAGTTTGGGGGGTCCTACGCAGTATTTT. As protein: CASSLGGPTQYF.

This rearrangement joins TRBV7-9 to TRBJ2-5, with TRBD2 matching over 8 bases. Germline-derived CDR1 and CDR2 are SEHNR and FQNEAQ (reference sequence). The junction had 14 bases not matched to a gene; V was cut back by 4 bases and J by 4 bases. This CDR3 comprises 17 residues. The CDR3 DNA sequence: TGTGCCAGCAGCTATAGTAGCGGGGTAGTGGTTCGAGAGACCCAGTACTTC. Protein: CASSYSSGVVVRETQYF.

This clonotype was seen more than once but under ten times. The chain has TRBV10-3 and TRBJ2-3; 11 bases fit TRBD2. Germline-derived CDR1 and CDR2 are ENHRY and SYGVKD. This CDR3 is built from 17 residues. Trimming removed 2 bases from V and 5 bases from J; junction bases left unmatched: 9. The DNA for the CDR3 is TGTGCCATCAGTGAGGCCCGATTAGCGGGGGGGAGAGATACGCAGTATTTT. Encoded protein: CAISEARLAGGRDTQYF.

The sample holds many counts of this clonotype. V gene TRBV5-1 combines with J gene TRBJ1-1; D is undetermined. V was shortened by 2 bases and J by 1 base, with 9 bases between the two germline ends. There are 14 residues in the CDR3. Germline CDR1 is SGHRS and CDR2 is YFSETQ. The CDR3, as DNA: TGCGCCAGCAGCTTATACGGTTCGAACACTGAAGCTTTCTTT. Protein sequence: CASSLYGSNTEAFF.

The chain employs TRBV4-2 and TRBJ2-7; 8 nucleotides agree with TRBD2. Per germline, CDR1 LGHNA and CDR2 YNFKEQ. There are 16 residues in the CDR3. The J segment lost 2 bases and the V segment lost 0 bases, leaving 6 bases of the junction unmatched. The CDR3 spells CASSQEVAGLTYEQYF. In DNA form, the CDR3 reads TGTGCCAGCAGCCAAGAAGTAGCGGGGCTAACCTACGAGCAGTACTTC.

This clonotype was observed a handful of times. This chain connects TRBV20-1 to TRBJ1-5; D remains ambiguous. Trimming pared 5 bases from V and 0 bases from J, leaving 11 bases between. CDR3 length: 14 amino acids. The germline V gene encodes CDR1 DFQATT and CDR2 SNEGSKA (reference sequence). Here the CDR3 DNA reads TGCAGTGCTCGGCGGCGCGATAGCAATCAGCCCCAGCATTTT. This encodes CSARRRDSNQPQHF.

This chain connects TRBV7-9 to TRBJ1-2; 7 bases map to TRBD1. Looked up from germline, CDR1 is SEHNR and CDR2 is FQNEAQ (reference sequence). The V gene end was trimmed by 0 bases and the J gene end by 2 bases; junction bases not matched to a gene: 3. The CDR3 runs 15 residues. The CDR3: CASSLALQGNYGYTF. The CDR3 DNA is TGTGCCAGCAGCTTAGCGCTACAGGGGAACTATGGCTACACCTTC.

This rearrangement joins TRBV9 to TRBJ2-5, with D unclear. Germline lookup yields CDR1 SGDLS and CDR2 YYNGEE. The CDR3 runs to 13 residues. Trimming cost V 3 bases and J 0 bases, with 6 bases left between them. CDR3 protein: CASSGQYQETQYF. CDR3 DNA sequence: TGTGCCAGCAGCGGTCAGTACCAAGAGACCCAGTACTTC.

Many counts were recorded for this clonotype. The CDR3 DNA follows: TGCGCCAGCAGCTTTATGGGGTACACTGAAGCTTTCTTT. Its protein product is CASSFMGYTEAFF. The chain couples TRBV5-1 to TRBJ1-1; D is unclear. CDR1 is SGHRS and CDR2 is YFSETQ in the germline V gene. The CDR3 contains 13 residues. With 2 bases removed from V and 3 bases from J, the gap between germline ends came to 8 bases.

The V and J genes are TRBV7-9 and TRBJ2-1, with 10 bases matching TRBD2. The CDR3 is 15 amino acids. Germline V gives CDR1 SEHNR, CDR2 FQNEAQ (reference sequence). V lost 5 bases and J lost 10; bases outside the gene matches: 11. The CDR3 nucleotides are TGTGCCAGCAGCCCTTCCAGCTCTAGCGGGGGAGAGCAGTTCTTC. Amino acids: CASSPSSSSGGEQFF. The whole variable domain, filled in from reference TRBV7-9 and TRBJ2-1, reads DTGVSQNPRHKITKRGQNVTFRCDPISEHNRLYWYRQTLGQGPEFLTYFQNEAQLEKSRLLSDRFSAERPKGSFSTLEIQRTEQGDSAMYLCASSPSSSSGGEQFFGPGTRLTVL.

Only a few counts were recorded for this clonotype. This chain links TRBV27 with TRBJ2-7, with TRBD1 matching 9 bases. This CDR3 spans 14 amino acids. V shed 3 bases, J shed 5 bases, and the junction held 5 bases outside the gene matches. The germline gives CDR1 MNHEY, CDR2 SMNVEV (reference sequence). DNA of the CDR3: TGTGCCAGCAGTTTGGGGACAGGGTATGACGAGCAGTACTTC. Translation gives CASSLGTGYDEQYF.

The chain carries TRBV12-3 or TRBV12-4 and TRBJ1-1; D possibly corresponds to TRBD1 (5 bases). The V gene lost 7 bases and the J gene lost 0 bases, with 12 bases spanning the gap. The CDR3 extends over 14 amino acids. The DNA for the CDR3 is TGTGCCAGCATCATCGGGGCGATGAACACTGAAGCTTTCTTT. Translation gives CASIIGAMNTEAFF.

This clonotype was counted a few times. The chain links TRBV7-8 to TRBJ1-1, with 9 bases matching TRBD1. Germline trimming cut 2 bases from V and 5 bases from J; bases unmatched to any gene: 9. Germline V gene sequence: CDR1 SGHVS, CDR2 FQNEAQ. The CDR3 contains 16 residues. The CDR3 loop is CASSLRDRESGTEAFF. DNA for the CDR3: TGTGCCAGCAGCTTAAGGGACAGGGAATCGGGAACTGAAGCTTTCTTT.

This clonotype was seen repeatedly, ten times or more. The chain recombines TRBV5-5 with TRBJ2-2; possibly TRBD2 for D (6 bases). The CDR3 covers 14 residues. The germline V gene encodes CDR1 SGHKS and CDR2 YYEKEE (reference sequence). The V gene lost 4 bases and the J gene lost 6 bases, with 13 bases spanning the gap. The CDR3 nucleotides read TGTGCCAGCAGCCACACCGGGACTTCCGGGGAGCTGTTTTTT. This sequence encodes CASSHTGTSGELFF. Full variable domain (missing parts from reference TRBV5-5 and TRBJ2-2): DAGVTQSPTHLIKTRGQQVTLRCSPISGHKSVSWYQQVLGQGPQFIFQYYEKEERGRGNFPDRFSARQFPNYSSELNVNALLLGDSALYLCASSHTGTSGELFFGEGSRLTVL.

This clonotype occurred many times. The rearrangement joins TRBV6-5 to TRBJ2-3; no reliable D call. The V end was cut by 8 bases, the J end by 4 bases, with 16 bases between. Germline loops: CDR1 MNHEY, CDR2 SVGAGI. This CDR3 region has 14 residues. CDR3 nucleotides: TGTGCCAGCGGCGGCGCAACCTCGGCAGATACGCAGTATTTT. Translating it yields CASGGATSADTQYF.

In its sample, this clonotype was seen many times. The V gene is TRBV12-3 or TRBV12-4, the J gene TRBJ2-7, with TRBD2 as a possible D gene (6 bases). CDR3 length: 16 residues. The V and J ends lost 5 bases and 6 bases respectively, with 23 bases between them. The DNA for the CDR3 is TGTGCCAGCAGTCACTTCTTAGGCGGGGAGAGGAGCGAGCAGTACTTC. Protein product: CASSHFLGGERSEQYF.

This clonotype has only a few counts. J is TRBJ1-5 and V is TRBV19, with a possible D match to TRBD1 (6 bases). The CDR3 is 14 amino acids. With 8 bases removed from V and 4 bases from J, the gap between germline ends came to 15 bases. Germline values: CDR1 LNHDA, CDR2 SQIVND (reference sequence). The CDR3 region has the DNA TGTGCCAGTCGGCCAGGGGCCAGTAATCAGCCCCAGCATTTT. Protein: CASRPGASNQPQHF.

The chain couples TRBV27 to TRBJ2-1; the D gene is possibly TRBD2 (6 bases). V gave up 6 bases and J gave up 10 bases, with 16 bases separating them. The CDR3 length is 13 residues. Per the germline V gene, CDR1 is MNHEY and CDR2 is SMNVEV (reference sequence). The CDR3 protein is CASRSLGGWEQFF. CDR3 DNA: TGTGCCAGCAGGTCCTTGGGGGGTTGGGAGCAGTTCTTC.

In its sample, this clonotype was seen a few times. This chain joins TRBV24-1 and TRBJ2-3; D might be TRBD1 (5 bases). Germline V gives CDR1 KGHDR, CDR2 SFDVKD. The length of the CDR3 is 13 residues. V shed 5 bases and J shed 5 bases, with 10 bases lying between them. The CDR3 loop reads CATSGGAEDTQYF. CDR3 nucleotide sequence: TGTGCCACCAGTGGTGGGGCCGAAGATACGCAGTATTTT.

In this sample, this clonotype turned up many times. This chain links TRBV5-5 with TRBJ2-1; perhaps D is TRBD1 or TRBD2 (5 bases each). The V end was cut by 4 bases, the J end by 6 bases, with 17 bases between. Looked up from germline, CDR1 is SGHKS and CDR2 is YYEKEE (reference sequence). CDR3 length: 15 amino acids. The CDR3 sequence is CASSQGPSSGNEQFF. The CDR3 DNA reads as TGTGCCAGCAGCCAGGGCCCCTCAAGCGGCAATGAGCAGTTCTTC.

This clonotype was observed at least ten times. The CDR3 region is CASSSGQGSEQYV. CDR3 nucleotide sequence: TGTGCCAGCAGCTCAGGACAGGGAAGCGAGCAGTACGTC. V gene TRBV7-6 combines with J gene TRBJ2-7, with 8 positions matching TRBD1. Trimming at V came to 4 bases and at J to 6 bases, leaving 5 bases not matched to a gene. The CDR3 is made up of 13 amino acids. From germline, CDR1 is SGHVS and CDR2 FNYEAQ.

This rearrangement joins TRBV15 to TRBJ1-1; perhaps TRBD1 as D (6 bases). The CDR3 totals 14 residues. Per the germline V gene, CDR1 is LNHNV and CDR2 is YYDKDF (reference sequence). Trimming pared 1 base from V and 5 bases from J, leaving 11 bases between. DNA for the CDR3: TGTGCCACCAGCAGAGTGGGGGCCGGGACTGAAGCTTTCTTT. Translating gives CATSRVGAGTEAFF.

The chain employs TRBV7-8 and TRBJ2-1; the D is unclear. The CDR3 consists of 16 residues. The V gene lost 1 base and the J gene lost 0 bases, with 10 bases spanning the gap. Germline V gene data show CDR1 as SGHVS and CDR2 as FQNEAQ. CDR3 in DNA: TGTGCCAGCAGCTTAGTGATCTCCAGCTCCTACAATGAGCAGTTCTTC. It encodes CASSLVISSSYNEQFF.